The 8 T cell receptor beta chains in this list originate from one sample, sequenced in a study of cytomegalovirus exposure and HLA in healthy donors. Vbeta (60) and Jbeta (13) primers were used in the PCR. TCRdb keeps only in-frame clones here, not all; method: immunoSEQ multiplex PCR. The data show about 140,000 clones, with about 79% seen just once and under 2% held by the top ten. Sequencing input: PBMCs. Every receptor here comes from a female donor in good health and CMV-seropositive.

The chain recombines TRBV21-1 with TRBJ1-5; the DNA was not compared with TRBD1, the D call given in the table. TRBV21-1 counts as a pseudogene. The CDR3 consists of 15 residues. The CDR3 spells CASSKGQPSNQPQHF. The CDR3 DNA follows: TGTGCCAGCAGCAAGGGACAGCCCAGCAATCAGCCCCAGCATTTT.

The chain couples TRBV6-4 to TRBJ2-3; 12 nucleotides agree with TRBD2. Germline V CDR1 and CDR2: MRHNA, SNTAGT. The V segment lost 5 bases and the J segment 2 bases; nucleotides outside the gene matches: 5. The CDR3 totals 16 residues. In DNA form, the CDR3 reads TGTGCCAGCAGTCGTTCTAGCGGGGGGGCCACAGATACGCAGTATTTT. Protein product: CASSRSSGGATDTQYF.

The V gene is TRBV6-4, the J gene TRBJ2-2; D unresolved. Germline-derived CDR1 and CDR2 are MRHNA and SNTAGT. V lost 7 bases, J lost 5 bases, and 11 bases lay in between. CDR3 length: 13 amino acids. The CDR3 sequence: CASNSSRTGELFF. The CDR3, as DNA: TGTGCCAGCAACTCATCACGGACCGGGGAGCTGTTTTTT.

In this sample, this clone turned up a few times. The chain carries TRBV5-4 and TRBJ2-7; D uncertain. Trimming pared 1 base from V and 2 bases from J, leaving 7 bases between. The V gene's germline CDR1 is SGHNT and CDR2 YYREEE (reference sequence). The CDR3 extends over 13 amino acids. CDR3 sequence: CASSLQATYEQYF. CDR3 DNA sequence: TGTGCCAGCAGCTTGCAGGCGACCTACGAGCAGTACTTC.

The chain is built from TRBV19 and TRBJ1-2, with 9 nucleotides matching TRBD1. CDR3 length: 15 amino acids. CDR1 is LNHDA, CDR2 SQIVND, per germline (reference sequence). After removal of 4 bases from V and 6 bases from J, the junction contained 9 bases not matched to a gene. CDR3 amino acids: CASSTGYRGLDGYTF. The CDR3 DNA follows: TGTGCCAGTAGTACGGGCTACAGGGGGCTCGATGGCTACACCTTC.

The rearrangement links TRBV6-1 to TRBJ2-7; tentatively, D is TRBD2 (5 bases). The CDR3 length is 12 residues. Trimming shortened V by 4 bases and J by 9 bases, and 13 bases separated the two germline ends. CDR1 is MNHNS, CDR2 SASEGT, per germline. The CDR3 loop reads CASSVIGGGQYF. The CDR3 DNA reads TGTGCCAGCAGTGTAATCGGCGGAGGGCAGTACTTC.

This chain joins TRBV4-1 and TRBJ1-2; weak D call: TRBD1 (6 bases). Trimming took 3 bases from V and 5 from J, leaving 10 bases between them. CDR1 is MGHRA, CDR2 YSYEKL, per germline. This CDR3 is 13 amino acids long. The CDR3 loop reads CASSQAGQYGYTF. CDR3 coding DNA: TGCGCCAGCAGCCAGGCCGGACAGTATGGCTACACCTTC.

The J gene is TRBJ1-4, the V gene TRBV11-2; maybe TRBD1 (5 bases). V was trimmed by 5 bases and J by 2 bases, leaving 9 bases between them. This CDR3 contains 14 residues. CDR1 is SGHAT, CDR2 FQNNGV, per germline. CDR3: CASSLRQTNEKLFF. The CDR3 DNA reads as TGTGCCAGCAGCCTACGACAGACTAATGAAAAACTGTTTTTT.